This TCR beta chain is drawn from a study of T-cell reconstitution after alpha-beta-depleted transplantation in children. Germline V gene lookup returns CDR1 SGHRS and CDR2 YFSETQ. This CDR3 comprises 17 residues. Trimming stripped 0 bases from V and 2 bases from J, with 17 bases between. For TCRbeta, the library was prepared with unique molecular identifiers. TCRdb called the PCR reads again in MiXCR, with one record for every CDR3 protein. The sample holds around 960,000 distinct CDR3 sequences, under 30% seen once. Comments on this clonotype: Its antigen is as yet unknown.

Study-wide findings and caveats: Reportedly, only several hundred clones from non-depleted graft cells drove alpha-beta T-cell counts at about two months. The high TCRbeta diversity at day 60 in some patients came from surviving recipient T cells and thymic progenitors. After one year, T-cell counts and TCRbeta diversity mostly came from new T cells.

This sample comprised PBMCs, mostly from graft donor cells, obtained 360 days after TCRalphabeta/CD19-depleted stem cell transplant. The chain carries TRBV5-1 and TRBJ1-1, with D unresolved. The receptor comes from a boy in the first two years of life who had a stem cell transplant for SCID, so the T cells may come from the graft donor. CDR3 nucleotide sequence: TGCGCCAGCAGCTTGGGGGCACTAAGGGTATCCAACACTGAAGCTTTCTTT. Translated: CASSLGALRVSNTEAFF.